This T cell receptor beta chain was sequenced for a study of T cell responses to AZD1222 COVID-19 vaccine. Some clones are missing from TCRdb's copy, which holds only in-frame ones; the method was immunoSEQ multiplex PCR. The table has 95,000 to 110,000 clones, roughly 86% seen once. The sequence came from an adult who received the MenACWY meningococcal vaccine as a control. Specimen: peripheral blood, collected 28 days after the second dose of the MenACWY control vaccine.

CDR3 residues: CASSQGGWARNTEAFF. The CDR3 DNA sequence: TGTGCCAGCAGCCAAGGCGGGTGGGCGAGGAACACTGAAGCTTTCTTT. This chain links TRBV7-2 with TRBJ1-1, with D hard to call. V lost 5 bases, J lost 1 base, and 17 bases lay in between. CDR1 and CDR2 (germline): SGHTA, FQGNSA. This CDR3 has 16 amino acids.